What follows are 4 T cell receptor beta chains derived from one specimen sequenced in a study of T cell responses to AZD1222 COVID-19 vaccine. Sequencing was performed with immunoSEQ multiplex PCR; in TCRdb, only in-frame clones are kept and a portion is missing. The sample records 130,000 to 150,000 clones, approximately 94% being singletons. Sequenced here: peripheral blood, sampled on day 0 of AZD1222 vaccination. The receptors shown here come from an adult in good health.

CDR3 amino acids: CASSDRRYYGYTF. DNA of the CDR3: TGTGCCAGCAGTGATCGACGGTACTATGGCTACACCTTC. The chain links TRBV25-1 to TRBJ1-2; D call uncertain. Germline V gene data show CDR1 as MGHDK and CDR2 as SYGVNS. Between the trimmed V and J ends, which lost 3 bases and 3 bases, there was a span of 8 bases. There are 13 residues in the CDR3.

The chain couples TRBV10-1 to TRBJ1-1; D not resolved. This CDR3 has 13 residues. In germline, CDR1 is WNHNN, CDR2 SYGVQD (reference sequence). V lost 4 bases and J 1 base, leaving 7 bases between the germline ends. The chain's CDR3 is CASSVSRNTEAFF. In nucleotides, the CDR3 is TGCGCCAGCAGTGTCTCGAGGAACACTGAAGCTTTCTTT.

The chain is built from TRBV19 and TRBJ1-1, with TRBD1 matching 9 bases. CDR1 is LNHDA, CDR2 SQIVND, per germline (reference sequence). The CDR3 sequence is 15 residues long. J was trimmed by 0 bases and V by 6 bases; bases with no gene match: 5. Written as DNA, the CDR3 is TGTGCCAGTAGCCGGACAGGGGCCCTGAACACTGAAGCTTTCTTT. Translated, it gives CASSRTGALNTEAFF.

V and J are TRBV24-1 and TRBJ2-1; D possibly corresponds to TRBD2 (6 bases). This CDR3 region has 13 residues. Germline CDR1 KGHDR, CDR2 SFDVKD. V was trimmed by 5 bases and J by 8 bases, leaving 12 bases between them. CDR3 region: CATSGKTGDEQFF. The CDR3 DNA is TGTGCCACCAGTGGCAAGACGGGGGATGAGCAGTTCTTC.